One sample yielded the 16 T cell receptor beta chains listed below, sequenced in a study of identifying expanded T cells in peripheral blood (dated by TCRdb to between 2018 and 2021). The library was prepared using the immunoSEQ multiplex PCR assay. TCRdb took this table from immuneACCESS and kept in-frame rearrangements with V and J called. Such tables lack part of the clones; where checked against another copy, unresolved V genes explain under half of the gap, and the rest is unexplained. This sample holds approximately 92,000 clones; approximately 81% were observed only once. Less than 5% of the sample belongs to the ten largest clones. Sequences were obtained from blood. These receptors were collected from a person aged 18-69 years in good health.

V usage is TRBV7-2 and J usage is TRBJ2-7; D not resolved. This CDR3 has 11 amino acids. The V and J ends lost 5 bases and 10 bases respectively, with 12 bases between them. Germline V gives CDR1 SGHTA, CDR2 FQGNSA. CDR3 residues: CASSQRYVQYF. CDR3 DNA: TGTGCCAGCAGCCAGCGCTACGTTCAGTACTTC.

The table lists this clone with a count of one. This chain uses TRBV29-1 with TRBJ2-3; the D gene is possibly TRBD1 (5 bases). Germline V gene lookup returns CDR1 SQVTM and CDR2 ANQGSEA. Trimming shortened V by 6 bases and J by 4 bases, and 11 bases separated the two germline ends. The CDR3 is 12 amino acids. The DNA of the CDR3 is TGCAGCGTATCAGGGCCGGCAGATACGCAGTATTTT. This gives the protein CSVSGPADTQYF.

This clone was observed a handful of times. J is TRBJ1-6 and V is TRBV6-5, with no clear D. CDR1 is MNHEY and CDR2 is SVGAGI in the germline V gene. Trimming removed 5 bases from V and 7 bases from J, with 12 bases in between. This CDR3 is built from 14 residues. This CDR3 reads CASSVTRGNSPLHF. CDR3 DNA sequence: TGTGCCAGCAGTGTCACGCGTGGGAATTCACCCCTCCACTTT.

The rearrangement uses TRBV7-2 and TRBJ2-1; TRBD2 matches 9 bases. This CDR3 contains 16 residues. After removal of 5 bases from V and 4 bases from J, the junction contained 9 bases not matched to a gene. CDR1 and CDR2 from the germline V gene are SGHTA and FQGNSA. CDR3 nucleotide sequence: TGTGCCAGCAGCCCCCTCGCTAGCGGGGCTTACAATGAGCAGTTCTTC. This translates into CASSPLASGAYNEQFF. The whole variable domain, remainder taken from reference TRBV7-2 and TRBJ2-1, is GAGVSQSPSNKVTEKGKDVELRCDPISGHTALYWYRQSLGQGLEFLIYFQGNSAPDKSGLPSDRFSAERTGGSVSTLTIQRTQQEDSAVYLCASSPLASGAYNEQFFGPGTRLTVL.

CDR3 region: CSVEGDYEQYF. The DNA for the CDR3 is TGCAGCGTTGAGGGGGACTACGAGCAGTACTTC. This rearrangement joins TRBV29-1 to TRBJ2-7; the D gene could be TRBD1 or TRBD2 (5 bases each). The V end was cut by 3 bases, the J end by 3 bases, with 6 bases between. Germline CDR1 is SQVTM and CDR2 is ANQGSEA. The length of the CDR3 is 11 residues.

The J gene is TRBJ2-3, the V gene TRBV14; D possibly corresponds to TRBD2 (5 bases). CDR3 size: 14 residues. Trimming removed 6 bases from V and 1 base from J, with 11 bases in between. Germline assignment: CDR1 SGHDN and CDR2 FVKESK. The CDR3 here is CASRPSYRTDTQYF. As DNA, the CDR3 is TGTGCCAGCAGGCCTAGCTACCGCACAGATACGCAGTATTTT.

This chain connects TRBV6-5 to TRBJ1-1; a weak D match, TRBD1 (6 bases). The length of the CDR3 is 15 residues. Germline-derived CDR1 and CDR2 are MNHEY and SVGAGI. With 6 bases removed from V and 0 bases from J, the gap between germline ends came to 14 bases. The CDR3 here is CASRLQGVMNTEAFF. The CDR3 DNA reads as TGTGCCAGCAGGTTACAGGGCGTAATGAACACTGAAGCTTTCTTT.

V is TRBV7-8 and J is TRBJ1-1, with a tentative D call TRBD1 (6 bases). Germline CDR1 and CDR2: SGHVS and FQNEAQ. V lost 8 bases, J lost 5 bases, and 12 bases lay in between. CDR3 length: 12 residues. CDR3 in DNA: TGTGCCAGCCAGGGGATAGGGACTGAAGCTTTCTTT. This encodes CASQGIGTEAFF.

The V and J genes are TRBV19 and TRBJ1-2, with D unclear. The germline gives CDR1 LNHDA, CDR2 SQIVND (reference sequence). CDR3 size: 14 residues. V gave up 3 bases and J gave up 7 bases, with 15 bases separating them. CDR3 residues: CASSIPTSFSGYTF. The CDR3 nucleotides are TGTGCCAGTAGTATCCCCACGTCCTTTTCTGGCTACACCTTC.

The genes are TRBV5-1 and TRBJ1-1; D may be TRBD1 (5 bases). The CDR3 totals 17 residues. V lost 4 bases, J lost 4 bases, and 23 bases lay in between. The germline CDR1 and CDR2 sequences are SGHRS and YFSETQ. Written as DNA, the CDR3 is TGCGCCAGCAGCCTAGACCAGGGTGACTGGAGCACCACTGAAGCTTTCTTT. Amino acids: CASSLDQGDWSTTEAFF. Combining the CDR3 with reference TRBV5-1 and TRBJ1-1 gives the whole variable domain KAGVTQTPRYLIKTRGQQVTLSCSPISGHRSVSWYQQTPGQGLQFLFEYFSETQRNKGNFPGRFSGRQFSNSRSEMNVSTLELGDSALYLCASSLDQGDWSTTEAFFGQGTRLTVV.

The V and J genes are TRBV2 and TRBJ1-1; a weak D match, TRBD1 (6 bases). Looked up from germline, CDR1 is SNHLY and CDR2 is FYNNEI. V lost 7 bases, J lost 0 bases, and 12 bases lay in between. The CDR3 loop spans 14 amino acids. CDR3 region: CASNGGPLNTEAFF. CDR3 coding DNA: TGTGCCAGCAATGGGGGGCCCTTGAACACTGAAGCTTTCTTT.

The chain links TRBV5-1 to TRBJ1-2; possibly TRBD1 for D (6 bases). Looked up from germline, CDR1 is SGHRS and CDR2 is YFSETQ. CDR3 length: 14 residues. V was shortened by 2 bases and J by 3 bases, with 11 bases between the two germline ends. CDR3 protein: CASSFSGEDYGYTF. As DNA, the CDR3 is TGCGCCAGCAGCTTTTCAGGGGAGGACTATGGCTACACCTTC. The variable domain in full, with the rest retrieved from reference TRBV5-1 and TRBJ1-2, is KAGVTQTPRYLIKTRGQQVTLSCSPISGHRSVSWYQQTPGQGLQFLFEYFSETQRNKGNFPGRFSGRQFSNSRSEMNVSTLELGDSALYLCASSFSGEDYGYTFGSGTRLTVV.

The V call is TRBV7-6, the J call TRBJ2-1; 8 bases align to TRBD2. Germline CDR1 and CDR2: SGHVS and FNYEAQ. Trimming removed 6 bases from V and 6 bases from J; junction bases left unmatched: 13. CDR3 length: 16 amino acids. The CDR3 spells CASSSAGGVPGNEQFF. DNA for the CDR3: TGTGCCAGCAGTTCCGCGGGGGGAGTCCCGGGCAATGAGCAGTTCTTC.

The J gene is TRBJ1-6, the V gene TRBV6-5, with D uncertain. CDR1 MNHEY and CDR2 SVGAGI come from the germline V gene. The CDR3 runs to 12 residues. V was cut by 6 bases and J by 4 bases, with 4 bases left in between. CDR3 amino acids: CASRGYNSPLHF. For the CDR3, the DNA is TGTGCCAGCAGGGGATATAATTCACCCCTCCACTTT.

J is TRBJ2-1 and V is TRBV5-4; no clear D gene. Deletions cut 2 bases from V and 7 bases from J, with 4 bases between. The CDR3 contains 11 residues. Germline CDR1 SGHNT, CDR2 YYREEE (reference sequence). CDR3 amino acids: CASSFRNEQFF. DNA for the CDR3: TGTGCCAGCAGCTTTAGAAATGAGCAGTTCTTC. The full variable domain, in which reference TRBV5-4 and TRBJ2-1 provide the parts outside the CDR3, is ETGVTQSPTHLIKTRGQQVTLRCSSQSGHNTVSWYQQALGQGPQFIFQYYREEENGRGNFPPRFSGLQFPNYSSELNVNALELDDSALYLCASSFRNEQFFGPGTRLTVL.

This clone appeared a few times. V usage is TRBV9 and J usage is TRBJ1-3; no clear D gene. Germline CDR1 is SGDLS and CDR2 is YYNGEE. V was pared by 3 bases and J by 0 bases, with 7 bases between. This CDR3 is 14 amino acids long. The CDR3 here is CASSGGISGNTIYF. The CDR3 DNA is TGTGCCAGCAGCGGAGGGATCTCTGGAAACACCATATATTTT.